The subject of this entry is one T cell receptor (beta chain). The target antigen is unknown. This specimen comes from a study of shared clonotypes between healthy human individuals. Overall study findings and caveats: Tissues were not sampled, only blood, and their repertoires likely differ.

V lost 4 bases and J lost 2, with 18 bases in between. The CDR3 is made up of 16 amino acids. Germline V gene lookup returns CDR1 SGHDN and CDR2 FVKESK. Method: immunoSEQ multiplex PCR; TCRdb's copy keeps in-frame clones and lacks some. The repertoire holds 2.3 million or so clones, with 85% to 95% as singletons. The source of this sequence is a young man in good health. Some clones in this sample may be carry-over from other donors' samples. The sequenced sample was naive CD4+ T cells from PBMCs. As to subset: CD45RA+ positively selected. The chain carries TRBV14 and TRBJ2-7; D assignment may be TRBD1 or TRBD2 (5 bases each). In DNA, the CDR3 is TGTGCCAGCAGCCCAGGTCCGGGGACGCCAACCTACGAGCAGTACTTC. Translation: CASSPGPGTPTYEQYF.